The 14 T cell receptor beta chains below all came from one sample that was sequenced in a study of blood T cells in healthy people across ages. Then a second PCR, running roughly 7 to 11 cycles, was carried out with a sample-barcoded 5' primer and a J-beta primer mix. TCRdb re-called the 5' RACE reads through MiXCR, storing one row per CDR3 protein. This sample carries about 1.5 million distinct CDR3 sequences, about 45% of them seen once, and the ten largest clones take about 4%. Sample: blood. These receptors originate from a woman between 18 and 29 years old in good health.

The chain links TRBV25-1 to TRBJ1-4; possible D gene TRBD1, 5 bases. The CDR3 loop spans 16 amino acids. Germline loops: CDR1 MGHDK, CDR2 SYGVNS. Trimming shortened V by 3 bases and J by 8 bases, and 19 bases separated the two germline ends. The CDR3 protein is CASSDNRRAGREKLFF. DNA of the CDR3: TGTGCCAGCAGTGATAATCGTAGGGCAGGGCGGGAAAAACTGTTTTTT.

The V gene is TRBV3-1, the J gene TRBJ2-3; 10 bases map to TRBD2. The CDR3 loop spans 15 amino acids. Per germline, CDR1 LGHDT and CDR2 YNNKEL (reference sequence). J lost 5 bases, V lost 2 bases, and 4 bases had no gene match. The CDR3 reads CASSQRSGGVDTQYF. CDR3 coding DNA: TGTGCCAGCAGCCAACGGAGCGGGGGGGTAGATACGCAGTATTTT.

The CDR3 nucleotides read TGCAGTGCTCGACAGGACTACAATCAGCCCCAGCATTTT. It specifies CSARQDYNQPQHF. This rearrangement joins TRBV20-1 to TRBJ1-5; perhaps TRBD1 as D (6 bases). Deletions cut 5 bases from V and 3 bases from J, with 11 bases between. Germline V CDR1 and CDR2: DFQATT, SNEGSKA (reference sequence). This CDR3 is 13 amino acids long.

Note on this clonotype: At one end the junction does not follow the germline gene, possibly because of a read error. V usage is TRBV28 and J usage is TRBJ2-7; no clear D. CDR1 MDHEN and CDR2 SYDVKM come from the germline V gene. This CDR3 is built from 12 residues. CDR3 in amino acids: CAGSRDISEQYF. The CDR3 coding sequence is TGTGCCGGCAGCCGCGACATAAGCGAGCAGTACTTC.

This clonotype came up a few times. J is TRBJ2-7 and V is TRBV27; maybe TRBD1 (5 bases). Trimming took 6 bases from V and 2 from J, leaving 20 bases between them. The CDR3 is 16 amino acids. Per the germline V gene, CDR1 is MNHEY and CDR2 is SMNVEV (reference sequence). DNA for the CDR3: TGTGCCAGCAGAAACATGCGGTCAGGGAACCCCTACGAGCAGTACTTC. Translation gives CASRNMRSGNPYEQYF.

The chain uses TRBV20-1 and TRBJ2-7; TRBD1 matches at 9 bases. The germline V gene encodes CDR1 DFQATT and CDR2 SNEGSKA (reference sequence). The CDR3 loop spans 13 amino acids. The V and J ends lost 7 bases and 3 bases, in that order; junction bases with no gene match: 7. CDR3: CSVPGTGHYEQYF. CDR3 sequence (DNA): TGCAGTGTCCCCGGGACAGGGCACTACGAGCAGTACTTC.

The rearrangement joins TRBV29-1 to TRBJ1-1, with D unresolved. CDR1 and CDR2 from the germline V gene are SQVTM and ANQGSEA. V was shortened by 5 bases and J by 4 bases, with 11 bases between the two germline ends. CDR3 length: 12 amino acids. This chain's CDR3 is CSVPLQSTEAFF. The CDR3, as DNA: TGCAGCGTTCCTCTCCAGAGCACTGAAGCTTTCTTT.

The chain joins TRBV4-1 to TRBJ2-7; D remains ambiguous. Per the germline V gene, CDR1 is MGHRA and CDR2 is YSYEKL. The V and J ends lost 1 base and 0 bases respectively, with 13 bases between them. This CDR3 has 16 residues. The DNA for the CDR3 is TGCGCCAGCAGCCAAGGCGTCAGTTCCAGCTCCTACGAGCAGTACTTC. Translated, it gives CASSQGVSSSSYEQYF.

As for this clonotype: One end of the junction does not line up with germline, which may come from a read error. This sequence joins TRBV3-1 and TRBJ1-1; D is ambiguous. This CDR3 has 15 amino acids. Germline CDR1 reads LGHDT; CDR2 reads YNNKEL (reference sequence). The CDR3 region has the DNA TGTGCCAGCAGCCCCGAGGCAGCCCTGAACAATGAAGCTTTCTTT. This encodes CASSPEAALNNEAFF.

This clonotype was observed many times. In nucleotides, the CDR3 is TGTGCCAGCACCCGCAATAGCGGGTCCTACAATGAGCAGTTCTTC. Protein: CASTRNSGSYNEQFF. The V and J genes are TRBV5-6 and TRBJ2-1; 7 bases are a match to TRBD2. V dropped 6 bases and J dropped 1; count of bases not matched to a gene: 7. The CDR3 is 15 residues long. Germline CDR1 reads SGHDT; CDR2 reads YYEEEE.

In its sample, this clonotype was seen a few times. Sequence at one end of the junction differs from germline and may be a read error. This chain connects TRBV12-3 or TRBV12-4 to TRBJ2-1, with 9 positions matching TRBD2. The CDR3 totals 15 residues. The CDR3 DNA reads TGTGCCAGCAGATTAGCGGGGGCGTACTACAATGAGCAGTTCTTC. Translated: CASRLAGAYYNEQFF.

The chain's CDR3 is CASSYSGTGAGNTIYF. The CDR3 coding sequence is TGTGCCAGCAGTTACTCTGGGACAGGGGCTGGAAACACCATATATTTT. The chain couples TRBV6-5 to TRBJ1-3; 10 bases agree with TRBD1. This CDR3 region has 16 residues. From germline, CDR1 is MNHEY and CDR2 SVGAGI. V was pared by 0 bases and J by 2 bases, with 1 base of the junction left unmatched.

The V call is TRBV24-1, the J call TRBJ2-1, with no clear D. Germline V gene data show CDR1 as KGHDR and CDR2 as SFDVKD. There are 16 residues in the CDR3. V was clipped by 5 bases and J by 5 bases, with 18 bases between them. CDR3 DNA: TGTGCCACCAGTGCCCGGGCCGGCCTAACCCACAATGAGCAGTTCTTC. Its translation is CATSARAGLTHNEQFF.

This clonotype occurred a few times. The chain combines TRBV5-6 with TRBJ2-5; 7 bases are shared with TRBD1. Trimming removed 3 bases from V and 3 bases from J; junction bases left unmatched: 5. This CDR3 contains 14 residues. Germline CDR1 reads SGHDT; CDR2 reads YYEEEE. CDR3 amino acids: CASSWDSVKETQYF. DNA of the CDR3: TGTGCCAGCAGCTGGGACAGCGTGAAAGAGACCCAGTACTTC.